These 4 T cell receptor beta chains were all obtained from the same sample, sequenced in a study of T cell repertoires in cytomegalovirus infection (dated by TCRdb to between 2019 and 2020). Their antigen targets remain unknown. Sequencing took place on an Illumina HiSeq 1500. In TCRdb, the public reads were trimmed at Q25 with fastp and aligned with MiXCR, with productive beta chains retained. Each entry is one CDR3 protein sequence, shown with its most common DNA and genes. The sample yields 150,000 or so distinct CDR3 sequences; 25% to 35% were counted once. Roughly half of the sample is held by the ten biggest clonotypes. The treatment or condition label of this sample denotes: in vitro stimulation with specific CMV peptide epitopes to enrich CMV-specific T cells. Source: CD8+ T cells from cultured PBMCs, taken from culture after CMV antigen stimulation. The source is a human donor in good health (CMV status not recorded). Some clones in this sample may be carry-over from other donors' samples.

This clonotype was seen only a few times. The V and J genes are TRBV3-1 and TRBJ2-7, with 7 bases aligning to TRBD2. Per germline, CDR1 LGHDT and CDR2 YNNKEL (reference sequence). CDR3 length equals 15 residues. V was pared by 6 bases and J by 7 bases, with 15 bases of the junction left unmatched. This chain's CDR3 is CASSHMSGGSQEQYF. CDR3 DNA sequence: TGTGCCAGCAGTCACATGTCGGGGGGATCGCAAGAGCAGTACTTC.

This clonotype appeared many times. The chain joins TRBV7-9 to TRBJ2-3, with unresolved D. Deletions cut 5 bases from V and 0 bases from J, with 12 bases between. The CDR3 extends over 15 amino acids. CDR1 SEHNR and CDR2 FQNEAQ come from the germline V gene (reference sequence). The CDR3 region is CASSASGRSTDTQYF. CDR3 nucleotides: TGTGCCAGCAGCGCAAGTGGCAGAAGCACAGATACGCAGTATTTT.

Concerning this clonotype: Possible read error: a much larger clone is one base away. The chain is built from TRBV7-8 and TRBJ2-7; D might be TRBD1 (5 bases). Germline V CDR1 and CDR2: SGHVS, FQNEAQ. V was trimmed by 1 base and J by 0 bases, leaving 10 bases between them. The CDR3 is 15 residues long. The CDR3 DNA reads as TGTGCCAGCAGCTTAGGACAGTCCCTCTCCTACGAGCAGTACTTC. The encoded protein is CASSLGQSLSYEQYF.

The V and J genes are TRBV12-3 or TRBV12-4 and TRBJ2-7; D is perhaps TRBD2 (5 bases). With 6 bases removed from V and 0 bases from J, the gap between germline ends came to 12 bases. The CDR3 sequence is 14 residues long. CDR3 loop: CASSEDSLSYEQYF. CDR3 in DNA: TGTGCCAGCAGCGAGGACTCTCTCTCCTACGAGCAGTACTTC.